The entry below describes one T cell receptor beta chain. Its antigen is currently unknown. Authors of the study amplified TCR beta CDR3 regions from RNA transcripts. First-round RT-PCR with HTBI primers amplified the TCR CDR3 region. TCRdb processed the multiplex PCR reads anew with MiXCR; each CDR3 protein has one entry. The sample has over 500,000 distinct CDR3 sequences, 15% to 20% seen once. The data belong to a study of T cells in Graves' hyperthyroidism and ophthalmopathy. Study-wide background: Initial diagnosis, before any treatment, was when peripheral blood was collected.

General study results and limits: Most clonotypes that expanded in the thyroid above 0.001 also showed up in blood. Researchers report that a 13 V-J model separated ophthalmopathy from stable hyperthyroidism.

V lost 3 bases and J 8 bases, leaving 9 bases between the germline ends. CDR1 and CDR2 (germline): SGHNT, YENEEA. The length of the CDR3 is 12 residues. Source material: blood. The receptor comes from a woman between 18 and 30 years old with Graves' ophthalmopathy. The J gene is TRBJ2-3, the V gene TRBV11-3; TRBD2 is a possible D gene (6 bases). CDR3 DNA: TGTGCCAGCAGCTTGGGGCGGGGTACGCAGTATTTT. This encodes CASSLGRGTQYF.